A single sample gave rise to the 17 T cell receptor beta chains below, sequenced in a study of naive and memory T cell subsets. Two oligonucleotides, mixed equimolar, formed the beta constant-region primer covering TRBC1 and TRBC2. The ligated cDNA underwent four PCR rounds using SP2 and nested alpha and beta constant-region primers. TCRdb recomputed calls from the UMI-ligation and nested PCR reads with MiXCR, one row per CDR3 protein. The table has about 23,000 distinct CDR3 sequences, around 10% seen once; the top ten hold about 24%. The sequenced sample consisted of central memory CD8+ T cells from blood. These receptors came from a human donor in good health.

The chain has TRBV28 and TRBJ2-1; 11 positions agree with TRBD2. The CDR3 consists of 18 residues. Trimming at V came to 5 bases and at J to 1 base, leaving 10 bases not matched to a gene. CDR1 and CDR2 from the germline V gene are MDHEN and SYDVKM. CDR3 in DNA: TGTGCCAGCAGTCCCCTTAGCGGGAGGGCCCGTTCCTACAATGAGCAGTTCTTC. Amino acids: CASSPLSGRARSYNEQFF.

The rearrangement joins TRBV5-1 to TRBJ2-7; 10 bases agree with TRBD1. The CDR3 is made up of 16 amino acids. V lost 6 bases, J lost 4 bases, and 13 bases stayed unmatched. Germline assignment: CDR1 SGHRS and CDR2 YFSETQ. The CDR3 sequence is CASTPNQGQGLYEQYF. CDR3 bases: TGCGCCAGCACGCCAAACCAGGGACAGGGGTTATACGAGCAGTACTTC.

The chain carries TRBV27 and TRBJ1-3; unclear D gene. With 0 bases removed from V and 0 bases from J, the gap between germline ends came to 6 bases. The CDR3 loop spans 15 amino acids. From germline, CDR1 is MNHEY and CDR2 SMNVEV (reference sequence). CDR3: CASSLSGNSGNTIYF. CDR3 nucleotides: TGTGCCAGCAGTTTATCGGGGAACTCTGGAAACACCATATATTTT.

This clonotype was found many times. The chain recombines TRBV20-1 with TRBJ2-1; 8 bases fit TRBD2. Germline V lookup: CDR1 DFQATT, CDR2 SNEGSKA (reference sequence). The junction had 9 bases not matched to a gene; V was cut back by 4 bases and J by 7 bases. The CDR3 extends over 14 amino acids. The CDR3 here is CSANGAGVLNEQFF. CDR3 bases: TGCAGTGCTAACGGAGCGGGAGTCTTAAATGAGCAGTTCTTC.

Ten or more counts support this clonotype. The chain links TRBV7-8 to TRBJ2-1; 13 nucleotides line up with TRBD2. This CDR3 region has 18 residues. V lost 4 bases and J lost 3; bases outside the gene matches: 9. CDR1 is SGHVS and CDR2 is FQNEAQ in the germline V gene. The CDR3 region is CASSSPRTSGSFYNEQFF. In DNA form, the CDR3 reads TGTGCCAGCAGCTCCCCTCGGACTAGCGGGAGCTTCTACAATGAGCAGTTCTTC.

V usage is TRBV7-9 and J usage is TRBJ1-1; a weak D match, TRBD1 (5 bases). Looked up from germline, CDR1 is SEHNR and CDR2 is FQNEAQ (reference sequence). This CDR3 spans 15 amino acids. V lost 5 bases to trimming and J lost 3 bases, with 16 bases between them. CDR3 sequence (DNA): TGTGCCAGCAGCCCCGGCTGGGGGGAGTACACTGAAGCTTTCTTT. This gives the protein CASSPGWGEYTEAFF.

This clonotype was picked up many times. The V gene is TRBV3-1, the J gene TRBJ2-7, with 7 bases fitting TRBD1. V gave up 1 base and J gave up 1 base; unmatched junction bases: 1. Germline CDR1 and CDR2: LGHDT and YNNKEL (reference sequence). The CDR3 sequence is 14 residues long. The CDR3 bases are TGTGCCAGCAGCCAAGGACAGGGTTCCTACGAGCAGTACTTC. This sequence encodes CASSQGQGSYEQYF.

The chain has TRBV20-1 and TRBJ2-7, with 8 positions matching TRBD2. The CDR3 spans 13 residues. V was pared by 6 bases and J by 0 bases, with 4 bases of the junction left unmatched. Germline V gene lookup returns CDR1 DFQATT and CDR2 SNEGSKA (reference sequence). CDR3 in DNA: TGCAGTGCAAAGCGGGAGAGCTCCTACGAGCAGTACTTC. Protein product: CSAKRESSYEQYF.

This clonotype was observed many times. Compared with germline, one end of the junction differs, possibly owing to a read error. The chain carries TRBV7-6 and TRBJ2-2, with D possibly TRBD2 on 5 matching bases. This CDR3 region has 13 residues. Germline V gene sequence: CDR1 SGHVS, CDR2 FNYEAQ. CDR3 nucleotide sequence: TGTGCCAGCAGCTTATCAGCGGCCGGGGAGCTGTCTTTT. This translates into CASSLSAAGELSF.

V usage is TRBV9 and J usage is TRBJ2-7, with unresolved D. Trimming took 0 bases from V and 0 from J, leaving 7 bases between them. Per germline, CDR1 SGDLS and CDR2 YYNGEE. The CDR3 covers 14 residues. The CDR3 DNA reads TGTGCCAGCAGCGTAGGCGCTAACTCCTACGAGCAGTACTTC. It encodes CASSVGANSYEQYF. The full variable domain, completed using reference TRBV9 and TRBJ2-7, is DSGVTQTPKHLITATGQRVTLRCSPRSGDLSVYWYQQSLDQGLQFLIQYYNGEERAKGNILERFSAQQFPDLHSELNLSSLELGDSALYFCASSVGANSYEQYFGPGTRLTVT.

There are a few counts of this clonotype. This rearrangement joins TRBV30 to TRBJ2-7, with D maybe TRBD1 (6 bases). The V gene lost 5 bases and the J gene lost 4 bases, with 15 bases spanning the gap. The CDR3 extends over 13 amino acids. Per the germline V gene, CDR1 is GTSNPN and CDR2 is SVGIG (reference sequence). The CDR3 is CAWAADTGYEQYF. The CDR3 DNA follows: TGTGCCTGGGCGGCAGACACAGGGTACGAGCAGTACTTC.

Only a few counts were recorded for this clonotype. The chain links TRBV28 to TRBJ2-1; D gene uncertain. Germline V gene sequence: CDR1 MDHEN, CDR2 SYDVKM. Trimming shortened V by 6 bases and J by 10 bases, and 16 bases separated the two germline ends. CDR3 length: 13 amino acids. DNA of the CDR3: TGTGCCAGCAGCCAGTTTCGGCTAGGCGAGCAGTTCTTC. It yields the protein CASSQFRLGEQFF. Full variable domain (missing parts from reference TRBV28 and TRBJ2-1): DVKVTQSSRYLVKRTGEKVFLECVQDMDHENMFWYRQDPGLGLRLIYFSYDVKMKEKGDIPEGYSVSREKKERFSLILESASTNQTSMYLCASSQFRLGEQFFGPGTRLTVL.

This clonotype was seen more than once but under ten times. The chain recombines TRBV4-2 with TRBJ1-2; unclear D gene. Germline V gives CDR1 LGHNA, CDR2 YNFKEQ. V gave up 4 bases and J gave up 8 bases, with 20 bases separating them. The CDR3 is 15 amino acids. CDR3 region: CASSLRYPPPRGYTF. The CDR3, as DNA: TGTGCCAGCAGCCTGCGCTATCCGCCGCCTCGGGGCTACACCTTC.

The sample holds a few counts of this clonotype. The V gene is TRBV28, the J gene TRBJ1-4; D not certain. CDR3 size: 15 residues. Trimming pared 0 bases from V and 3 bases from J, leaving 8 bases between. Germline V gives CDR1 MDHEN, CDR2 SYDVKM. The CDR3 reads CASSLWEGANEKLFF. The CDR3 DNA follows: TGTGCCAGCAGTTTATGGGAAGGAGCTAATGAAAAACTGTTTTTT.

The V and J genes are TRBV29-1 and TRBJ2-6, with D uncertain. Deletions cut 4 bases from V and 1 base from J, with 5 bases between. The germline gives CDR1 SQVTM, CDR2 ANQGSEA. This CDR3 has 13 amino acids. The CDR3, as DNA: TGCAGCGTTGCTTTTTCTGGGGCCAACGTCCTGACTTTC. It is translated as CSVAFSGANVLTF.

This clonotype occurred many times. CDR3 sequence: CASSLDASNQPQHF. CDR3 in DNA: TGTGCCAGCAGCTTAGACGCCAGCAATCAGCCCCAGCATTTT. The V and J genes are TRBV7-9 and TRBJ1-5; D is undetermined. Germline CDR1 is SEHNR and CDR2 is FQNEAQ (reference sequence). The CDR3 length is 14 residues. V was trimmed by 1 base and J by 1 base, leaving 5 bases between them. The whole variable domain, filled in from reference TRBV7-9 and TRBJ1-5, reads DTGVSQNPRHKITKRGQNVTFRCDPISEHNRLYWYRQTLGQGPEFLTYFQNEAQLEKSRLLSDRFSAERPKGSFSTLEIQRTEQGDSAMYLCASSLDASNQPQHFGDGTRLSIL.

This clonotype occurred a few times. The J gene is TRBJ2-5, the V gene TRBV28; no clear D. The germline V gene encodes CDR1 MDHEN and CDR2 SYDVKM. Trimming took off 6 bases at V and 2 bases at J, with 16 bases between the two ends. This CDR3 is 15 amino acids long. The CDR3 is CASRPEDLLQETQYF. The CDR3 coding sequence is TGTGCCAGCAGACCGGAAGATCTCCTTCAAGAGACCCAGTACTTC.